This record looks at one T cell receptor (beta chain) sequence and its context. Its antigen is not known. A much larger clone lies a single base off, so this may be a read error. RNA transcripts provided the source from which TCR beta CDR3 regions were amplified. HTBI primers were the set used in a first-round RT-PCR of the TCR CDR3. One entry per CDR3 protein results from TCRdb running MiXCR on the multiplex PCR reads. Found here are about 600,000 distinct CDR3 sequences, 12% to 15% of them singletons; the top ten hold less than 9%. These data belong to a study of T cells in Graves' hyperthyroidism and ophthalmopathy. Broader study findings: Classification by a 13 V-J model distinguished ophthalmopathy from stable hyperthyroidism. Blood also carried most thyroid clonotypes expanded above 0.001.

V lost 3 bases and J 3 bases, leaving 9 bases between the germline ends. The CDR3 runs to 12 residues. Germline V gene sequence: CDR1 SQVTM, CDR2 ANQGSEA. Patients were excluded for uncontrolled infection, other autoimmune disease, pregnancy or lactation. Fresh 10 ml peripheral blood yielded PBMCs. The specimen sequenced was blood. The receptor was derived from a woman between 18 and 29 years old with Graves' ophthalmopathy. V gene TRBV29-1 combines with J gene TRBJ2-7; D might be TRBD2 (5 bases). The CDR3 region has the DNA TGCAGCGTTGAGGAGGCCTGCTACGAGCAGTACTTC. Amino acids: CSVEEACYEQYF.